These T cell receptor beta chains were read from a single sample in a study of T cell repertoires in cytomegalovirus infection. One entry per CDR3 protein, called by TCRdb with MiXCR from the reads. Found here are about 140,000 distinct CDR3 sequences, under 8% of them singletons; the top ten hold more than 15%. The sample taken for sequencing was PBMCs. The source is a human donor in good health (CMV status not recorded). Some clones in this sample may be carry-over from other donors' samples. The CDR3 runs from the conserved cysteine through the conserved F or W. The D gene is left open where the match is weak. A row's size may be missing; if present it is once, few, many or a size class.

V gene: TRBV7-9
D gene: -
J gene: TRBJ1-2
clone size: many
CDR3 protein: CASSHLVENYGYTF
CDR3 DNA: TGTGCCAGCAGCCACCTGGTAGAGAACTATGGCTACACCTTC

V gene: TRBV6-2/TRBV6-3
D gene: TRBD2
J gene: TRBJ2-1
clone size: -
CDR3 protein: CASTQRGGIEQFF
CDR3 DNA: TGTGCCAGCACACAGCGGGGGGGCATTGAGCAGTTCTTC

V gene: TRBV29-1
D gene: -
J gene: TRBJ2-5
clone size: few
CDR3 protein: CSVSELTETQYF
CDR3 DNA: TGCAGCGTTTCGGAATTGACTGAGACCCAGTACTTC

V gene: TRBV6-6
D gene: TRBD1
J gene: TRBJ1-5
clone size: many
CDR3 protein: CASSLRTGGRYHQPQHF
CDR3 DNA: TGTGCCAGCAGTTTGAGAACAGGGGGACGGTATCATCAGCCCCAGCATTTT

V gene: TRBV3-1
D gene: -
J gene: TRBJ2-5
clone size: many
CDR3 protein: CASSQDRATETQYF
CDR3 DNA: TGTGCCAGCAGCCAAGACCGCGCAACCGAGACCCAGTACTTC

V gene: TRBV7-2
D gene: -
J gene: TRBJ1-1
clone size: many
CDR3 protein: CASSLRVLNTEAFF
CDR3 DNA: TGTGCCAGCAGCTTACGGGTCCTGAACACTGAAGCTTTCTTT

V gene: TRBV6-6
D gene: TRBD1
J gene: TRBJ1-2
clone size: -
CDR3 protein: CASSKGRNLDRNDYGYTF
CDR3 DNA: TGTGCCAGCAGTAAGGGACGAAACCTGGACAGGAACGACTATGGCTACACCTTC

V gene: TRBV4-2
D gene: -
J gene: TRBJ1-5
clone size: many
CDR3 protein: CASSQVSRLNQPQHF
CDR3 DNA: TGTGCCAGCAGCCAAGTATCCAGGTTAAATCAGCCCCAGCATTTT

V gene: TRBV13
D gene: -
J gene: TRBJ2-3
clone size: many
CDR3 protein: CASSFFRQLTDTQYF
CDR3 DNA: TGTGCCAGCAGCTTTTTTCGTCAGTTAACAGATACGCAGTATTTT

V gene: TRBV6-2/TRBV6-3
D gene: -
J gene: TRBJ1-1
clone size: -
CDR3 protein: CASSDKKGMANTEAFF
CDR3 DNA: TGTGCCAGCAGTGACAAAAAGGGGATGGCGAACACTGAAGCTTTCTTT

V gene: TRBV2
D gene: TRBD1
J gene: TRBJ1-6
clone size: -
CDR3 protein: CASNLGTENSPLHF
CDR3 DNA: TGTGCCAGCAATCTCGGGACAGAAAATTCACCCCTCCACTTT

V gene: TRBV12-3/TRBV12-4
D gene: -
J gene: TRBJ1-5
clone size: many
CDR3 protein: CASSYREPQPQHF
CDR3 DNA: TGTGCCAGCAGTTACAGGGAACCTCAGCCCCAGCATTTT

V gene: TRBV6-6
D gene: -
J gene: TRBJ2-1
clone size: many
CDR3 protein: CASSDYRQRSSYNEQFF
CDR3 DNA: TGTGCCAGCAGTGACTACCGACAACGTAGCTCCTACAATGAGCAGTTCTTC

V gene: TRBV6-1
D gene: -
J gene: TRBJ1-1
clone size: many
CDR3 protein: CASSSLTGNTEAFF
CDR3 DNA: TGTGCCAGCAGTTCGCTGACGGGGAACACTGAAGCTTTCTTT

V gene: TRBV28
D gene: -
J gene: TRBJ2-2
clone size: -
CDR3 protein: CASRAGGPGELFF
CDR3 DNA: TGTGCCAGCAGGGCAGGGGGGCCCGGGGAGCTGTTTTTT

V gene: TRBV14
D gene: -
J gene: TRBJ1-4
clone size: -
CDR3 protein: CASSPRSTNEKLFF
CDR3 DNA: TGTGCCAGCAGCCCCAGATCAACTAATGAAAAACTGTTTTTT

V gene: TRBV7-9
D gene: -
J gene: TRBJ2-7
clone size: -
CDR3 protein: CASSLAKAASYEQYF
CDR3 DNA: TGTGCCAGCAGCTTAGCAAAGGCAGCATCCTACGAGCAGTACTTC

V gene: TRBV6-2/TRBV6-3
D gene: -
J gene: TRBJ2-3
clone size: -
CDR3 protein: CASRRRGSTDTQYF
CDR3 DNA: TGTGCCAGCAGGAGACGGGGAAGCACAGATACGCAGTATTTT

V gene: TRBV11-2
D gene: TRBD2
J gene: TRBJ2-5
clone size: -
CDR3 protein: CASVTRGLAYQETQYF
CDR3 DNA: TGTGCCAGCGTTACCCGGGGACTAGCGTACCAAGAGACCCAGTACTTC

V gene: TRBV18
D gene: -
J gene: TRBJ1-6
clone size: many
CDR3 protein: CASSPREYSPLHF
CDR3 DNA: TGTGCCAGCTCACCCAGGGAATATTCACCCCTCCACTTT

V gene: TRBV3-1
D gene: -
J gene: TRBJ2-2
clone size: -
CDR3 protein: CASSQDTRGGRPGELFF
CDR3 DNA: TGTGCCAGCAGCCAAGATACTCGCGGGGGCCGGCCCGGGGAGCTGTTTTTT

V gene: TRBV12-3/TRBV12-4
D gene: -
J gene: TRBJ2-5
clone size: -
CDR3 protein: CASSSLGQTRGETQYF
CDR3 DNA: TGTGCCAGCAGCTCCCTTGGTCAAACGAGGGGAGAGACCCAGTACTTC

V gene: TRBV6-4
D gene: -
J gene: TRBJ2-2
clone size: few
CDR3 protein: CASSLEGSGRSRPGTGELFF
CDR3 DNA: TGTGCCAGCAGTCTCGAGGGGTCGGGCAGGTCCCGACCTGGCACCGGGGAGCTGTTTTTT

V gene: TRBV7-8
D gene: -
J gene: TRBJ2-1
clone size: many
CDR3 protein: CASSQAQKNSYNEQFF
CDR3 DNA: TGTGCCAGCAGCCAAGCGCAAAAAAACTCCTACAATGAGCAGTTCTTC

V gene: TRBV23-1
D gene: -
J gene: TRBJ1-1
clone size: few
CDR3 protein: CASSQLGSNTEAFF
CDR3 DNA: TGCGCCAGCAGTCAACTCGGCAGTAACACTGAAGCTTTCTTT

V gene: TRBV5-1
D gene: TRBD1
J gene: TRBJ2-1
clone size: many
CDR3 protein: CASTPGTTGPNEQFF
CDR3 DNA: TGCGCCAGCACCCCTGGCACGACAGGGCCCAATGAGCAGTTCTTC

V gene: TRBV7-8
D gene: TRBD1
J gene: TRBJ1-2
clone size: many
CDR3 protein: CASSLAWTGSDGYTF
CDR3 DNA: TGTGCCAGCAGCTTAGCCTGGACAGGGAGTGATGGCTACACCTTC

V gene: TRBV7-8
D gene: -
J gene: TRBJ1-4
clone size: many
CDR3 protein: CASSLQSGDEKLFF
CDR3 DNA: TGTGCCAGCAGCTTGCAGAGTGGGGATGAAAAACTGTTTTTT

V gene: TRBV28
D gene: -
J gene: TRBJ2-7
clone size: many
CDR3 protein: CASSLTVLGSEQYF
CDR3 DNA: TGTGCCAGCAGTTTGACGGTGCTGGGTAGCGAGCAGTACTTC

V gene: TRBV7-3
D gene: TRBD1
J gene: TRBJ1-1
clone size: many
CDR3 protein: CASQGASTEAFF
CDR3 DNA: TGTGCCAGTCAGGGGGCGAGCACTGAAGCTTTCTTT

V gene: TRBV28
D gene: -
J gene: TRBJ1-2
clone size: few
CDR3 protein: CASSFFKASSHTF
CDR3 DNA: TGTGCCAGCAGTTTTTTTAAAGCCTCGTCCCACACCTTC

V gene: TRBV6-1
D gene: -
J gene: TRBJ1-2
clone size: -
CDR3 protein: CATQKDLGYTF
CDR3 DNA: TGTGCCACCCAAAAGGATTTAGGCTACACCTTC

V gene: TRBV25-1
D gene: TRBD1
J gene: TRBJ1-3
clone size: once
CDR3 protein: CASTTGQGAGNTIYF
CDR3 DNA: TGTGCCAGTACAACGGGACAGGGTGCTGGAAACACCATATATTTT

V gene: TRBV29-1
D gene: TRBD1
J gene: TRBJ1-2
clone size: few
CDR3 protein: CSVSGTGGIYGYTF
CDR3 DNA: TGCAGCGTTTCTGGAACAGGGGGGATTTATGGCTACACCTTC

V gene: TRBV28
D gene: TRBD1
J gene: TRBJ1-1
clone size: many
CDR3 protein: CASSKLTGTGRDTEAFF
CDR3 DNA: TGTGCCAGCAGCAAACTAACCGGGACAGGGAGGGACACTGAAGCTTTCTTT

V gene: TRBV5-8
D gene: -
J gene: TRBJ1-1
clone size: -
CDR3 protein: CASSLAEGGTEAFF
CDR3 DNA: TGTGCCAGCAGCTTGGCCGAGGGGGGCACTGAAGCTTTCTTT

V gene: TRBV6-2/TRBV6-3
D gene: -
J gene: TRBJ2-7
clone size: -
CDR3 protein: CASSSRPGLNEQYF
CDR3 DNA: TGTGCCAGCAGTTCCCGTCCAGGACTCAACGAGCAGTACTTC

V gene: TRBV9
D gene: -
J gene: TRBJ1-4
clone size: many
CDR3 protein: CATGETDAEKLFF
CDR3 DNA: TGTGCCACAGGGGAGACAGACGCTGAAAAACTGTTTTTT

V gene: TRBV19
D gene: -
J gene: TRBJ2-2
clone size: -
CDR3 protein: CASSPQLAVRAGELFF
CDR3 DNA: TGTGCCAGTAGTCCCCAACTAGCTGTGAGGGCCGGGGAGCTGTTTTTT

V gene: TRBV12-3/TRBV12-4
D gene: -
J gene: TRBJ1-2
clone size: many
CDR3 protein: CASSPTGTNYGYTF
CDR3 DNA: TGTGCCAGCAGTCCAACCGGGACCAACTATGGCTACACCTTC

V gene: TRBV28
D gene: -
J gene: TRBJ1-6
clone size: -
CDR3 protein: CASSPRDGYNSPLHF
CDR3 DNA: TGTGCCAGCAGCCCAAGGGACGGCTATAATTCACCCCTCCACTTT

V gene: TRBV5-1
D gene: -
J gene: TRBJ2-5
clone size: many
CDR3 protein: CASSLSGRQSLGETQYF
CDR3 DNA: TGCGCCAGCAGCTTATCTGGTCGACAGTCCCTGGGAGAGACCCAGTACTTC

V gene: TRBV2
D gene: -
J gene: TRBJ1-1
clone size: many
CDR3 protein: CASRPRWVNTEAFF
CDR3 DNA: TGTGCCAGCAGGCCGAGGTGGGTGAACACTGAAGCTTTCTTT

V gene: TRBV6-6
D gene: -
J gene: TRBJ2-7
clone size: -
CDR3 protein: CASSLVPSYEQYF
CDR3 DNA: TGTGCCAGTTCCCTGGTGCCCTCCTACGAGCAGTACTTC